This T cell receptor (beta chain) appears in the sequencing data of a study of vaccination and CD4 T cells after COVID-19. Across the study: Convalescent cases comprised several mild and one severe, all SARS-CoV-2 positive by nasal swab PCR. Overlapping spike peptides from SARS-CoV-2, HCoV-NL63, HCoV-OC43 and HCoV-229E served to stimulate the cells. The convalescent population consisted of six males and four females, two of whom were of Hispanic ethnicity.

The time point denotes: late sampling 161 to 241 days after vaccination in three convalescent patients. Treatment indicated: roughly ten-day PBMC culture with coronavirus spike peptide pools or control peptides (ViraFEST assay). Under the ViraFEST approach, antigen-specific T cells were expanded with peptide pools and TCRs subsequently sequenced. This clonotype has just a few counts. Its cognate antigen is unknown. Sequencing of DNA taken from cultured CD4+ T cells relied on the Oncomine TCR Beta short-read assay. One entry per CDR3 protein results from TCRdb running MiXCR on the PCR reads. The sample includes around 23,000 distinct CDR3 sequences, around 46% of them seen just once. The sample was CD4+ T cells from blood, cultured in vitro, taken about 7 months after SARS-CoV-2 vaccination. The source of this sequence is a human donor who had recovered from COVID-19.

CDR3 amino acids: CASSLGRSNTEAFF. The CDR3 DNA reads TGTGCCAGCAGCTTGGGACGAAGTAACACTGAAGCTTTCTTT. The chain links TRBV7-2 to TRBJ1-1; D may be TRBD1 (5 bases). The CDR3 is 14 residues long. The V and J ends lost 3 bases and 2 bases respectively, with 10 bases between them. Germline V CDR1 and CDR2: SGHTA, FQGNSA.